Presented here are 28 T cell receptor beta chains from one specimen sequenced in a study of cytomegalovirus exposure and HLA in healthy donors. The PCR contained 60 Vbeta and 13 Jbeta primers. Assay used: immunoSEQ multiplex PCR; TCRdb lists only in-frame clones, some missing. The sample carries 70,000 to 90,000 clones, about 76% recorded once. Sequences were obtained from PBMCs. Receptor source: a male donor in good health and CMV-seropositive.

The chain has TRBV7-3 and TRBJ1-2; maybe TRBD1 (6 bases). Trimming pared 8 bases from V and 2 bases from J, leaving 12 bases between. Germline loops: CDR1 SGHTA, CDR2 FQGTGA. The CDR3 spans 13 residues. DNA of the CDR3: TGTGCCAGCTCGACAGGTGCCAACTATGGCTACACCTTC. This encodes CASSTGANYGYTF.

The J gene is TRBJ1-2, the V gene TRBV30; 10 bases match TRBD1. This CDR3 is 15 amino acids long. V gave up 2 bases and J gave up 8 bases; unmatched junction bases: 11. Germline V gene data show CDR1 as GTSNPN and CDR2 as SVGIG (reference sequence). The chain's CDR3 is CAWSRGTGERRGYTF. For the CDR3, the DNA is TGTGCCTGGAGTAGGGGGACAGGGGAAAGAAGAGGCTACACCTTC. Based on the CDR3 plus reference TRBV30 and TRBJ1-2, the full variable domain is SQTIHQWPATLVQPVGSPLSLECTVEGTSNPNLYWYRQAAGRGLQLLFYSVGIGQISSEVPQNLSASRPQDRQFILSSKKLLLSDSGFYLCAWSRGTGERRGYTFGSGTRLTVV.

V gene TRBV9 combines with J gene TRBJ2-3, with 13 bases fitting TRBD2. This CDR3 contains 16 residues. CDR1 and CDR2 from the germline V gene are SGDLS and YYNGEE. V shed 8 bases, J shed 3 bases, and the junction held 9 bases outside the gene matches. This CDR3 is CASTIGTSGVTDTQYF. As DNA, the CDR3 is TGTGCCAGTACTATAGGGACTAGCGGGGTGACAGATACGCAGTATTTT.

The rearrangement uses TRBV10-1 and TRBJ1-2, with a weak D call TRBD1 (6 bases). Looked up from germline, CDR1 is WNHNN and CDR2 is SYGVQD (reference sequence). The germline V and J ends were trimmed by 5 bases and 4 bases, with 11 bases remaining between them. This CDR3 is built from 13 residues. CDR3: CASSKDSPYGYTF. CDR3 DNA sequence: TGCGCCAGCAGTAAGGACAGCCCCTATGGCTACACCTTC.

The chain has TRBV18 and TRBJ1-5, with TRBD1 matching over 8 bases. The CDR3 covers 15 residues. From germline, CDR1 is KGHSH and CDR2 LQKENI. J lost 7 bases, V lost 4 bases, and 9 bases had no gene match. The CDR3 DNA reads as TGTGCCAGCTCACAGGACGGACAGGGTTACCAGCCCCAGCATTTT. Translation: CASSQDGQGYQPQHF.

This clone has only a few counts. The chain has TRBV5-4 and TRBJ2-1, with 12 bases identical to TRBD2. The ends lost 3 bases at V and 6 bases at J; junction bases unmatched: 7. This CDR3 is built from 16 residues. CDR1 and CDR2 from the germline V gene are SGHNT and YYREEE (reference sequence). The CDR3 DNA follows: TGTGCCAGCAGCTGGAGACTAGCGGGGGCGGGCAATGAGCAGTTCTTC. It specifies CASSWRLAGAGNEQFF.

V usage is TRBV19 and J usage is TRBJ1-2; TRBD1 matches at 8 bases. Germline CDR1 LNHDA, CDR2 SQIVND (reference sequence). V shed 6 bases, J shed 8 bases, and the junction held 2 bases outside the gene matches. This CDR3 is built from 11 residues. This chain's CDR3 is CASRRDRGYTF. CDR3 coding DNA: TGTGCCAGTAGACGGGACAGGGGCTACACCTTC.

This clone was seen a handful of times. The chain links TRBV2 to TRBJ2-5; perhaps TRBD1 as D (5 bases). Germline CDR1 reads SNHLY; CDR2 reads FYNNEI. CDR3 length: 12 residues. V lost 6 bases to trimming and J lost 0 bases, with 5 bases between them. The chain's CDR3 is CASRTDQETQYF. CDR3 nucleotides: TGTGCCAGCAGGACAGACCAAGAGACCCAGTACTTC. The variable domain in full, with the rest retrieved from reference TRBV2 and TRBJ2-5, is EPEVTQTPSHQVTQMGQEVILRCVPISNHLYFYWYRQILGQKVEFLVSFYNNEISEKSEIFDDQFSVERPDGSNFTLKIRSTKLEDSAMYFCASRTDQETQYFGPGTRLLVL.

V is TRBV11-3 and J is TRBJ2-3; 7 bases line up with TRBD2. With 0 bases clipped from V and 1 base from J, the junction kept 4 bases outside the gene matches. The CDR3 is 16 residues long. Germline CDR1 and CDR2: SGHNT and YENEEA. CDR3 loop: CASSLDRLAGTDTQYF. The CDR3 coding sequence is TGTGCCAGCAGCTTAGATCGTCTAGCGGGCACAGATACGCAGTATTTT.

The chain has TRBV5-1 and TRBJ2-1, with TRBD2 identical over 14 bases. CDR3 length: 15 residues. The germline gives CDR1 SGHRS, CDR2 YFSETQ. V was pared by 4 bases and J by 9 bases, with 6 bases of the junction left unmatched. The CDR3 nucleotides are TGCGCCAGCAGCGAGGGACTAGCGGGAGTGGGTGAGCAGTTCTTC. Translation: CASSEGLAGVGEQFF.

V usage is TRBV6-5 and J usage is TRBJ1-6; 7 bases map to TRBD1. The germline CDR1 and CDR2 sequences are MNHEY and SVGAGI. Trimming cost V 8 bases and J 3 bases; bases outside gene matches: 4. This CDR3 contains 14 residues. CDR3 in DNA: TGTGCCAGCCAACGGGACAGCTATAATTCACCCCTCCACTTT. Protein sequence: CASQRDSYNSPLHF.

This rearrangement joins TRBV6-5 to TRBJ1-1; D unresolved. The length of the CDR3 is 12 residues. V lost 0 bases and J 8 bases, leaving 7 bases between the germline ends. Germline V gives CDR1 MNHEY, CDR2 SVGAGI. Written as DNA, the CDR3 is TGTGCCAGCAGTTACTCGTTCCAGGAAGCTTTCTTT. Translating gives CASSYSFQEAFF.

The chain uses TRBV10-2 and TRBJ1-1, with TRBD1 matching over 7 bases. With V trimmed by 5 bases and J by 1 base, 4 bases remained unmatched. Germline V gene data show CDR1 as WSHSY and CDR2 as SAAADI. The CDR3 runs to 14 residues. CDR3 sequence reads: CASSNRGGNTEAFF. CDR3 DNA: TGCGCCAGCAGTAACAGGGGTGGGAACACTGAAGCTTTCTTT.

This clone was counted once. V gene TRBV15 combines with J gene TRBJ1-5; D unresolved. The CDR3 runs to 15 residues. CDR1 is LNHNV, CDR2 YYDKDF, per germline (reference sequence). Trimming left V 1 base short and J 3 bases short, with 10 bases between. The DNA for the CDR3 is TGTGCCACCAGCAGAGTTTCAGAATACAATCAGCCCCAGCATTTT. Protein: CATSRVSEYNQPQHF.

This chain uses TRBV7-2 with TRBJ2-7; 10 bases align to TRBD2. Unmatched junction bases numbered 10, after V lost 5 bases and J lost 6 bases. Germline assignment: CDR1 SGHTA and CDR2 FQGNSA. The length of the CDR3 is 15 residues. The CDR3 is CASSLKAGGPSEQYF. The CDR3 DNA is TGTGCCAGCAGCCTAAAAGCGGGAGGGCCCTCCGAGCAGTACTTC.

V and J are TRBV15 and TRBJ2-7, with a possible D match to TRBD2 (5 bases). The V end lost 1 base, the J end lost 5 bases, and 12 bases lay between the germline ends. The CDR3 length is 14 residues. Germline CDR1 is LNHNV and CDR2 is YYDKDF (reference sequence). In DNA, the CDR3 is TGTGCCACCAGCAGAGCCGGGGTTATGGACGAGCAGTACTTC. Protein sequence: CATSRAGVMDEQYF.

This chain connects TRBV4-3 to TRBJ2-3; a possible D gene is TRBD1 (5 bases). The CDR3 is made up of 15 amino acids. The V gene lost 0 bases and the J gene lost 4 bases, with 11 bases spanning the gap. Germline V CDR1 and CDR2: LGHNA, YSLEER. The CDR3 DNA follows: TGCGCCAGCAGCCAAGATAACCAGGGCTCAGATACGCAGTATTTT. This encodes CASSQDNQGSDTQYF.

The V call is TRBV11-2, the J call TRBJ1-6; D is perhaps TRBD1 (5 bases). Trimming pared 3 bases from V and 14 bases from J, leaving 14 bases between. The germline CDR1 and CDR2 sequences are SGHAT and FQNNGV. The CDR3 is 13 amino acids. CDR3 region: CASSFPGLQTLHF. CDR3 in DNA: TGTGCCAGCAGCTTCCCAGGGCTTCAAACCCTCCACTTT.

Remarks on this clone: Germline is not matched at one junction end, which may reflect a read error. This chain links TRBV5-1 with TRBJ2-1; 10 positions match TRBD1. The germline gives CDR1 SGHRS, CDR2 YFSETQ. The CDR3 is 15 amino acids. The CDR3 sequence: CVSSPGQGSYNEQFF. In DNA, the CDR3 is TGCGTCAGCAGCCCGGGACAGGGGTCCTACAATGAGCAGTTCTTC.

The J gene is TRBJ2-2, the V gene TRBV9, with 12 bases lining up with TRBD2. This CDR3 spans 17 amino acids. J gave up 4 bases and V 4 bases, and 8 bases lay outside the gene matches. The germline CDR1 and CDR2 sequences are SGDLS and YYNGEE. This CDR3 reads CASSTRTSGGPTGELFF. The CDR3, as DNA: TGTGCCAGCAGCACCCGAACTAGCGGGGGGCCCACCGGGGAGCTGTTTTTT.

This clone was counted only a few times. V is TRBV5-1 and J is TRBJ1-2, with 10 bases fitting TRBD1. There are 14 residues in the CDR3. Per germline, CDR1 SGHRS and CDR2 YFSETQ. V lost 2 bases, J lost 6 bases, and 4 bases stayed unmatched. The CDR3 sequence: CASSFSGQGDGYTF. CDR3 in DNA: TGCGCCAGCAGCTTCTCCGGACAGGGGGATGGCTACACCTTC.

The chain recombines TRBV2 with TRBJ1-2, with 12 bases matching TRBD1. Germline assignment: CDR1 SNHLY and CDR2 FYNNEI. V lost 7 bases, J lost 8 bases, and 14 bases stayed unmatched. The CDR3 is made up of 16 amino acids. The CDR3 is CASTRNRDRGLGGYTF. In nucleotides, the CDR3 is TGTGCCAGCACCAGAAACCGGGACAGGGGGCTCGGGGGCTACACCTTC.

The CDR3 bases are TGTGCCATCAGTGAACGGGCCGGGACTAGCGGGTCAAATGAGCAGTTCTTC. Translated: CAISERAGTSGSNEQFF. V is TRBV10-3 and J is TRBJ2-1; 12 bases are a match to TRBD2. Per germline, CDR1 ENHRY and CDR2 SYGVKD. The CDR3 covers 17 residues. Trimming removed 3 bases from V and 7 bases from J; junction bases left unmatched: 10.

The J gene is TRBJ2-6, the V gene TRBV6-6, with 9 positions matching TRBD1. Germline V gene sequence: CDR1 MNHNY, CDR2 SVGAGI (reference sequence). V lost 4 bases, J lost 16 bases, and 14 bases stayed unmatched. The CDR3 length is 15 residues. In nucleotides, the CDR3 is TGTGCCAGCAGTTCCCCCCCGGGACAGGGTCTTCCTCTGACTTTC. Its protein is CASSSPPGQGLPLTF.

This sequence joins TRBV19 and TRBJ1-4; possible D gene TRBD1, 6 bases. V was cut by 11 bases and J by 7 bases, with 17 bases left in between. This CDR3 is 13 amino acids long. From germline, CDR1 is LNHDA and CDR2 SQIVND (reference sequence). The CDR3 nucleotides read TGTGCCTGCCAACTGGGGGCCAGTGAAAAACTGTTTTTT. It codes for CACQLGASEKLFF. Combining the CDR3 with reference TRBV19 and TRBJ1-4 gives the whole variable domain DGGITQSPKYLFRKEGQNVTLSCEQNLNHDAMYWYRQDPGQGLRLIYYSQIVNDFQKGDIAEGYSVSREKKESFPLTVTSAQKNPTAFYLCACQLGASEKLFFGSGTQLSVL.

The chain links TRBV12-5 to TRBJ1-2; 9 nucleotides align to TRBD1. CDR3 length: 15 residues. The germline V gene encodes CDR1 LGHNT and CDR2 FRNRAP. V dropped 5 bases and J dropped 4; count of bases not matched to a gene: 8. This CDR3 is CASGLSTGGSYGYTF. The CDR3 DNA is TGTGCTAGTGGTCTCTCGACAGGGGGGAGCTATGGCTACACCTTC. The whole variable domain, filled in from reference TRBV12-5 and TRBJ1-2, reads DARVTQTPRHKVTEMGQEVTMRCQPILGHNTVFWYRQTMMQGLELLAYFRNRAPLDDSGMPKDRFSAEMPDATLATLKIQPSEPRDSAVYFCASGLSTGGSYGYTFGSGTRLTVV.

The chain has TRBV27 and TRBJ2-1; 9 bases align to TRBD1. CDR3 length: 16 residues. Germline V gene sequence: CDR1 MNHEY, CDR2 SMNVEV (reference sequence). J lost 8 bases, V lost 6 bases, and 14 bases had no gene match. CDR3 DNA sequence: TGTGCCAGCAGGGGAGACCTAGGGACAGGGTTTGATGAGCAGTTCTTC. It yields the protein CASRGDLGTGFDEQFF.

This chain links TRBV5-1 with TRBJ2-3, with D possibly being TRBD2 (6 bases). The CDR3 loop spans 15 amino acids. V was trimmed by 4 bases and J by 5 bases, leaving 17 bases between them. The V gene's germline CDR1 is SGHRS and CDR2 YFSETQ. As DNA, the CDR3 is TGCGCCAGCAGCCAAGGACTACCCCGCGGAGATACGCAGTATTTT. Encoded protein: CASSQGLPRGDTQYF.